This TCR beta chain is drawn from a study of cytomegalovirus exposure and HLA in healthy donors. Study observations and caveats: TCR beta V segments were, for the most part, productive about 87% or about 30% of the time in an earlier analysis. More clonal expansion characterized HLA-associated TCR beta chains than equally common others in a later analysis.

PCR primers comprised 60 Vbeta and 13 Jbeta primers. Clones were read by immunoSEQ multiplex PCR, and TCRdb kept only the in-frame ones, dropping some. The sample records some 170,000 clones, around three quarters being singletons. Of note for this clone: Its antigen is undetermined.

Germline-derived CDR1 and CDR2 are SGHTA and FQGNSA. The ends lost 5 bases at V and 7 bases at J; junction bases unmatched: 13. This CDR3 has 17 amino acids. The genes are TRBV7-2 and TRBJ2-2, with TRBD2 identical over 10 bases. The sequence derives from a man between 25 and 39 years old in good health and CMV-seropositive. The specimen sequenced was PBMCs. In nucleotides, the CDR3 is TGTGCCAGCAGCCCAGCGGCGCTAGCGGGGGTGGGCGGGGAGCTGTTTTTT. It translates to CASSPAALAGVGGELFF.